The rows below give T cell receptor beta chains drawn from one sample of a study of radiotherapy plus CTLA-4 blockade in lung cancer. The table came from immunoSEQ multiplex PCR; TCRdb's copy has only in-frame clones and leaves some out. The sample shows over 85,000 clones, around 88% of them seen only once. This material consisted of peripheral blood, taken from a patient treated with radiotherapy plus ipilimumab. Every receptor here comes from a human donor with non-small cell lung cancer that progressed on radiotherapy plus ipilimumab. Each CDR3 is given with its conserved first and last residue. A D gene is named only where the DNA matches it firmly. Rows give clone size only sometimes, using once, few, many, or a class for an expanded clone.

j_call clone_size v_call d_call cdr3_aa cdr3_nt
TRBJ1-4 few TRBV18 - CASSGGAKSELFF TGTGCCAGCTCAGGCGGGGCGAAGTCCGAACTGTTTTTT
TRBJ2-1 - TRBV5-1 - CASSLSGEQFF TGCGCCAGCAGCTTGTCTGGTGAGCAGTTCTTC
TRBJ2-5 - TRBV7-7 TRBD1 CASSLGGTGGTQYF TGTGCTAGCAGCTTAGGGGGGACAGGTGGGACCCAGTACTTC
TRBJ1-1 - TRBV6-1 - CASSEREANTEAFF TGTGCCAGCAGCGAGAGGGAGGCGAACACTGAAGCTTTCTTT
TRBJ2-7 - TRBV7-6 - CASSKDSYEQYF TGTGCCAGCAGCAAGGATTCCTACGAGCAGTACTTC
TRBJ1-1 - TRBV7-2 - CASSLVGGRNTEAFF TGTGCCAGCAGCTTAGTGGGGGGGAGGAACACTGAAGCTTTCTTT
TRBJ2-7 - TRBV6-6 TRBD2 CASSSQTSGVNEQYF TGTGCCAGCAGTTCTCAGACTAGCGGGGTCAACGAGCAGTACTTC
TRBJ1-1 - TRBV2 - CASTQAWGSTEAFF TGTGCCAGCACCCAGGCATGGGGGTCCACTGAAGCTTTCTTT
TRBJ2-3 - TRBV11-2 - CASSPGAPRQDTQYF TGTGCCAGCAGCCCCGGGGCTCCGCGGCAAGATACGCAGTATTTT
TRBJ2-1 - TRBV9 - CASSVGQRLGRSSYNEQFF TGTGCCAGCAGCGTAGGGCAGCGACTGGGACGGAGTTCCTACAATGAGCAGTTCTTC
TRBJ1-4 - TRBV5-4 TRBD1 CAGGTGGTNEKLFF TGTGCCGGGGGGACAGGGGGAACTAATGAAAAACTGTTTTTT
TRBJ2-7 - TRBV20-1 - CSANGGPGQYF TGCAGTGCAAACGGAGGGCCGGGGCAGTACTTC
TRBJ1-5 - TRBV19 - CASSILLAQPQHF TGTGCCAGTAGTATACTGTTGGCCCAGCCCCAGCATTTT
TRBJ2-1 - TRBV19 TRBD2 CATKSSGAGEQFF TGTGCCACAAAGTCTAGCGGGGCGGGTGAGCAGTTCTTC
TRBJ2-3 - TRBV5-5 - CASSLQPGNSQYF TGTGCCAGCAGCTTACAACCCGGGAATTCGCAGTATTTT
TRBJ2-7 once TRBV18 TRBD1 CASSPGQGPSSFF TGTGCCAGCTCACCGGGACAGGGGCCTTCAAGCTTCTTC
TRBJ1-1 - TRBV9 - CASSPHGMNTEAFF TGTGCCAGCAGCCCCCACGGCATGAACACTGAAGCTTTCTTT
TRBJ2-1 once TRBV7-6 - CASSPSSVGGYNEQFF TGTGCCAGCAGCCCCAGTAGCGTTGGGGGCTACAATGAGCAGTTCTTC
TRBJ1-5 - TRBV6-1 - CASSDLYRGNQPQHF TGTGCCAGCAGTGATCTTTACAGGGGCAATCAGCCCCAGCATTTT
TRBJ1-1 - TRBV4-1 - CASSQEITSGTEAFF TGCGCCAGCAGCCAAGAAATCACCTCGGGGACTGAAGCTTTCTTT
TRBJ2-3 - TRBV15 - CATSKSGFTDTQYF TGTGCCACCAGCAAAAGCGGATTCACAGATACGCAGTATTTT
TRBJ2-2 - TRBV7-3 - CASSSFPPGLARAWELFF TGTGCCAGCAGCTCCTTCCCCCCGGGGCTAGCGAGGGCCTGGGAGCTGTTTTTT
TRBJ2-3 once TRBV5-1 - CASSLDSEGEQYF TGCGCCAGCAGCTTGGATTCGGAGGGTGAGCAGTATTTT
TRBJ1-4 - TRBV19 - CASSLQGGANEKLFF TGTGCCAGTAGTCTACAGGGAGGTGCTAATGAAAAACTGTTTTTT
TRBJ2-7 few TRBV6-8 - CASSRTERYEQYF TGTGCCAGCAGTCGGACAGAGAGGTACGAGCAGTACTTC
TRBJ2-7 - TRBV6-4 - CASPTGSREQYF TGTGCCAGCCCGACAGGAAGCAGGGAGCAGTACTTC